This T cell receptor beta chain was retrieved from a study of T cell changes during pregnancy in multiple sclerosis. The germline V gene has CDR1 SEHNR and CDR2 FQNEAQ (reference sequence). CDR3 length: 15 amino acids. V was trimmed by 2 bases and J by 0 bases, leaving 7 bases between them. Using immunoSEQ multiplex PCR, the repertoire was profiled, and TCRdb retains in-frame clones only, with some absent. This table holds some 37,000 clones, around nine tenths found once. The genes are TRBV7-9 and TRBJ1-4, with unresolved D. This clonotype originated in a female donor with multiple sclerosis, enrolled in a pregnancy study. This specimen consisted of CD4+ T cells from peripheral blood mononuclear cells, obtained before pregnancy. CDR3 DNA: TGTGCCAGCAGCTTACGGGGAACAACTAATGAAAAACTGTTTTTT. Amino acid sequence: CASSLRGTTNEKLFF.